This record covers a single T cell receptor beta chain. The data stem from a study of CD8 T cells in Susac syndrome. The germline V gene encodes CDR1 DFQATT and CDR2 SNEGSKA (reference sequence). V was trimmed by 6 bases and J by 4 bases, leaving 10 bases between them. The CDR3 is made up of 12 amino acids. Random hexamers were used to reverse transcribe the RNA input (roughly 0.5 to 1 ug). An immunoSEQ multiplex PCR amplified TCR beta CDR3 over 54 Vbeta and 13 Jbeta. TCRdb reprocessed the immunoSEQ multiplex PCR reads with MiXCR, giving one entry per CDR3 protein. The profile shows roughly 80,000 distinct CDR3 sequences, about 91% of them singletons.

The rearrangement links TRBV20-1 to TRBJ2-1, with TRBD2 as a possible D gene (6 bases). The specimen was CD8+ T cells from PBMCs. This receptor was taken from a human donor with multiple sclerosis. CDR3 nucleotide sequence: TGCAGTGCCGGCCGGGGGTACAATGAGCAGTTCTTC. Its translation: CSAGRGYNEQFF.